Reported below is one T cell receptor beta chain. Its antigen is not identified. For naive CD8 T cells, sorting used the CD8+CD4-CCR7+CD45RA+ phenotype. V gave up 0 bases and J gave up 0 bases, with 2 bases separating them. Germline loops: CDR1 MNHEY, CDR2 SVGEGT. This CDR3 contains 13 residues. These data are taken from a study of molecular identifiers for immune sequencing clone quantification. Overall study findings and caveats: Identical TCR molecules that share a barcode could lead to an underestimation of highly expanded clone sizes.

TCRdb redid the calling of the PCR reads with MiXCR, one entry per CDR3 protein. The sample contains a few hundred thousand distinct CDR3 sequences, 20% to 25% of which appear only once. Source material: naive CD8+ T cells from blood, with Jurkat cell RNA spiked in. Subset specified: FACS-sorted CD8+CD4-CCR7+CD45RA+ naive T cells. The rearrangement uses TRBV6-2 or TRBV6-3 and TRBJ2-5; D uncertain. The clonotype originates from a human donor in good health. Some libraries in this study had Jurkat cell RNA spiked in. CDR3 in amino acids: CASSYSYQETQYF. The CDR3, as DNA: TGTGCCAGCAGTTACTCGTACCAAGAGACCCAGTACTTC.